The present T cell receptor beta chain was sequenced within a study of response to subunit inactivated influenza vaccine. General observations from the study: The authors proposed limited new T cell recruitment per seasonal influenza vaccination.

This clonotype was recorded many times. What it binds is unknown. TCRdb re-analysed the RT-PCR reads in MiXCR, keeping a single row per CDR3 protein. The sample gives roughly 650,000 distinct CDR3 sequences, 12% to 15% of which show up once; approximately 7.6% is in the top ten. Germline CDR1 and CDR2: SEHNR and FQNEAQ (reference sequence). CDR3 length equals 15 residues. The ends were cut back, 3 bases at V and 3 bases at J, with 15 bases in the middle. The gene calls are TRBV7-9 and TRBJ2-7; D is uncertain. The sequences come from PBMCs from blood, collected 14 days before vaccination. This TCR was sampled from a man aged 45-60 years who received an inactivated influenza vaccine. Here the CDR3 DNA reads TGTGCCAGCAGCTTTTCGGCAGGTGGGGACTACGAGCAGTACTTC. It is translated as CASSFSAGGDYEQYF.